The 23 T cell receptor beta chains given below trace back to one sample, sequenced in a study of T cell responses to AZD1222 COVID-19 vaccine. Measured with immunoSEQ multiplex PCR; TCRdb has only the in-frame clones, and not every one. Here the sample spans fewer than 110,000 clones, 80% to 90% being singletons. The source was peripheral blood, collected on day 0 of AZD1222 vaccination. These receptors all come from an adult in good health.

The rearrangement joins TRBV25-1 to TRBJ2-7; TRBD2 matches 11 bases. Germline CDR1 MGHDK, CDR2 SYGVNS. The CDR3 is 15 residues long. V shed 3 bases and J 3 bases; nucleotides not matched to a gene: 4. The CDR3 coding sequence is TGTGCCAGCAGTGATAGCGGGAGGGCCTTCTACGAGCAGTACTTC. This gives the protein CASSDSGRAFYEQYF.

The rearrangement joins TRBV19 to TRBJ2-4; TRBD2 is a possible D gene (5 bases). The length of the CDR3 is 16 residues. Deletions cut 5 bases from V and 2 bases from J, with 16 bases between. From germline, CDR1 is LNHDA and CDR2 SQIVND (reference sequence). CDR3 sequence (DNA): TGTGCCAGTAGTGAGTGGTCGGGGTTAACCAAAAACATTCAGTACTTC. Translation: CASSEWSGLTKNIQYF.

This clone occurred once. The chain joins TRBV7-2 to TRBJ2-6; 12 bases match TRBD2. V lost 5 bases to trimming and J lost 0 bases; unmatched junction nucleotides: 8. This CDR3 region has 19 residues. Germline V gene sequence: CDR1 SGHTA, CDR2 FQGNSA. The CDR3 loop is CASSPRGLAGPSGANVLTF. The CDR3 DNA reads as TGTGCCAGCAGCCCCCGCGGACTAGCGGGACCCTCTGGGGCCAACGTCCTGACTTTC.

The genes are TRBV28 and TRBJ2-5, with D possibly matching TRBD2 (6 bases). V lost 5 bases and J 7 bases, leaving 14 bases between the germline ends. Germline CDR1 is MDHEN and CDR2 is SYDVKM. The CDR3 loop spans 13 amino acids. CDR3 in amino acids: CASSLTPGVTQYF. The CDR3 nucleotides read TGTGCCAGCAGTCTAACGCCGGGAGTGACCCAGTACTTC.

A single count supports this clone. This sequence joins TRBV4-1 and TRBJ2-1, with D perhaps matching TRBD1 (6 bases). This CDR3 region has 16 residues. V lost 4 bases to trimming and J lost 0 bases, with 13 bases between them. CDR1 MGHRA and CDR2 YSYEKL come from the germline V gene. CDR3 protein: CASSRDGGGSYNEQFF. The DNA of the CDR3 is TGCGCCAGCAGCCGGGATGGGGGCGGCTCCTACAATGAGCAGTTCTTC.

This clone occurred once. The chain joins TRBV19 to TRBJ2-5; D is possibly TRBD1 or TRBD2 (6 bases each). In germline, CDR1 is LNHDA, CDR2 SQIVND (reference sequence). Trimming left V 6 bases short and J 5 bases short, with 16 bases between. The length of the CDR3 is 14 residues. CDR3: CASRARGLGETQYF. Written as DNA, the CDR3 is TGTGCCAGTAGGGCCCGGGGGCTCGGCGAGACCCAGTACTTC.

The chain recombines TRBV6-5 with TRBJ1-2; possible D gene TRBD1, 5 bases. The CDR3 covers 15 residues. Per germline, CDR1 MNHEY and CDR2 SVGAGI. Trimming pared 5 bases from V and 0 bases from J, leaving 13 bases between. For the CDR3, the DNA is TGTGCCAGCAGTACCCGGGGCAGTTCTAACTATGGCTACACCTTC. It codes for CASSTRGSSNYGYTF.

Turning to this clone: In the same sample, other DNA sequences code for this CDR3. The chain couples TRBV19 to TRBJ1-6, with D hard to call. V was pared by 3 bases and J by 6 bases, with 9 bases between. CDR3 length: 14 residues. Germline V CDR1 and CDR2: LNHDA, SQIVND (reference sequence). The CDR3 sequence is CASSIGQTNSPLHF. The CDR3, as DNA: TGTGCCAGTAGTATTGGTCAGACTAATTCACCCCTCCACTTT. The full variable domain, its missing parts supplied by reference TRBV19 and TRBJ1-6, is DGGITQSPKYLFRKEGQNVTLSCEQNLNHDAMYWYRQDPGQGLRLIYYSQIVNDFQKGDIAEGYSVSREKKESFPLTVTSAQKNPTAFYLCASSIGQTNSPLHFGNGTRLTVT.

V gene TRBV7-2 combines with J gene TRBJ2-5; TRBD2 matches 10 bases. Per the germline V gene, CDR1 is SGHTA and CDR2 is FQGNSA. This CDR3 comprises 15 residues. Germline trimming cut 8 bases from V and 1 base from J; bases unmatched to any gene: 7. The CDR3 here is CASGVVAGGQETQYF. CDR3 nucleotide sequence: TGTGCCAGCGGGGTAGTAGCGGGAGGCCAAGAGACCCAGTACTTC.

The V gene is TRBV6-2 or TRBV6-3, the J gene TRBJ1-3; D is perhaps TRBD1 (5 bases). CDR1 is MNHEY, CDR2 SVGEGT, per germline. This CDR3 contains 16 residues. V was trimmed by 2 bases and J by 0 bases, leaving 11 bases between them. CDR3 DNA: TGTGCCAGCAGTTACCTTTGGGACGCCTCTGGAAACACCATATATTTT. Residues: CASSYLWDASGNTIYF.

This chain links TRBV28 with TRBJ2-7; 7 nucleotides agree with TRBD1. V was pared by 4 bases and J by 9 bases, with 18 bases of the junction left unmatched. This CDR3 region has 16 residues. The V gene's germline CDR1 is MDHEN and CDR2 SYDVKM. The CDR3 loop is CASSSTKGTAIRLQYF. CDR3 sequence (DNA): TGTGCCAGCAGTTCGACCAAAGGGACAGCCATAAGGTTGCAGTACTTC.

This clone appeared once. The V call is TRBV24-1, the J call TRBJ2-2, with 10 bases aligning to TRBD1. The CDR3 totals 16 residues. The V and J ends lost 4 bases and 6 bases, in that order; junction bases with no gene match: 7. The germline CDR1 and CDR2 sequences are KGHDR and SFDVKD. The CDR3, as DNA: TGTGCCACCAGTGACCCCGGGACAGGGGCGGCCGGGGAGCTGTTTTTT. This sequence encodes CATSDPGTGAAGELFF.

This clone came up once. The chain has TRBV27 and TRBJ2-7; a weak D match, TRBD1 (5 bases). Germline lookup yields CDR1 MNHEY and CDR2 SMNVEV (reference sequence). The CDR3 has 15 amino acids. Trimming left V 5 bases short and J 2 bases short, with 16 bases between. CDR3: CASSPPWTRTYEQYF. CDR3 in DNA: TGTGCCAGCAGTCCCCCATGGACACGAACCTACGAGCAGTACTTC.

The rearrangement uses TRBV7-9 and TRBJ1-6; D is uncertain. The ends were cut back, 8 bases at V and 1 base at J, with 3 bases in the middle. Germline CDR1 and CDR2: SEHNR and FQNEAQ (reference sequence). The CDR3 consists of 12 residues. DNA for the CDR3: TGTGCCAGCGGTTCCTATAATTCACCCCTCCACTTT. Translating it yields CASGSYNSPLHF. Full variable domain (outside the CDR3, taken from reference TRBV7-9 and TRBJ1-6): DTGVSQNPRHKITKRGQNVTFRCDPISEHNRLYWYRQTLGQGPEFLTYFQNEAQLEKSRLLSDRFSAERPKGSFSTLEIQRTEQGDSAMYLCASGSYNSPLHFGNGTRLTVT.

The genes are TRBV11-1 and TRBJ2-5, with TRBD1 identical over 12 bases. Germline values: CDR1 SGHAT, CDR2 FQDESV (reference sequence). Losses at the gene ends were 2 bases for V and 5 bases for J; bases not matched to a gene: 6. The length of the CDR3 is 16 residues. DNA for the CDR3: TGTGCCAGCAGCTTATGGGGACAGGGGGCTAGGGAGACCCAGTACTTC. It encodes CASSLWGQGARETQYF. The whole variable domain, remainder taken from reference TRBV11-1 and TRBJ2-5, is EAEVAQSPRYKITEKSQAVAFWCDPISGHATLYWYRQILGQGPELLVQFQDESVVDDSQLPKDRFSAERLKGVDSTLKIQPAELGDSAMYLCASSLWGQGARETQYFGPGTRLLVL.

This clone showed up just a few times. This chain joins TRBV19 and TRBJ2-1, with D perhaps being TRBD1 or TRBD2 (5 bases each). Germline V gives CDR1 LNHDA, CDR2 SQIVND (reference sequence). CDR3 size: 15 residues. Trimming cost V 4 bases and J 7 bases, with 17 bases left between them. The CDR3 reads CASSTTGTGGNEQFF. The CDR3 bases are TGTGCCAGTAGTACAACCGGGACCGGTGGGAATGAGCAGTTCTTC. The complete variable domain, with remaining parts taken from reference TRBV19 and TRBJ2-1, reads DGGITQSPKYLFRKEGQNVTLSCEQNLNHDAMYWYRQDPGQGLRLIYYSQIVNDFQKGDIAEGYSVSREKKESFPLTVTSAQKNPTAFYLCASSTTGTGGNEQFFGPGTRLTVL.

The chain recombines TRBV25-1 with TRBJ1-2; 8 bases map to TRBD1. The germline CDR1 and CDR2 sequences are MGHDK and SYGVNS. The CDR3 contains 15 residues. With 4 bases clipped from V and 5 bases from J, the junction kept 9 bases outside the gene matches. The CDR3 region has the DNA TGTGCCAGCAGTGCTTTGGACAGGGCCTCTTATGGCTACACCTTC. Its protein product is CASSALDRASYGYTF.

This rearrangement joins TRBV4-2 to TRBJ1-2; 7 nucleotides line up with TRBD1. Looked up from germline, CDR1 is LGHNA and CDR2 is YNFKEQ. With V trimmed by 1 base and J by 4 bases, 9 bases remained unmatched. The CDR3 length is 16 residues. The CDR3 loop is CASSQVEAAGGYGYTF. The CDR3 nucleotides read TGTGCCAGCAGCCAAGTAGAAGCTGCAGGGGGCTATGGCTACACCTTC.

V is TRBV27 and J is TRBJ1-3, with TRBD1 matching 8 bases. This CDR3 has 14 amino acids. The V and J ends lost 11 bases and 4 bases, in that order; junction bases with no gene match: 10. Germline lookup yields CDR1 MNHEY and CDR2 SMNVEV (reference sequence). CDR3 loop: CAPQWTGLGNTIYF. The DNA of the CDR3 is TGTGCCCCCCAATGGACAGGGCTAGGAAACACCATATATTTT.

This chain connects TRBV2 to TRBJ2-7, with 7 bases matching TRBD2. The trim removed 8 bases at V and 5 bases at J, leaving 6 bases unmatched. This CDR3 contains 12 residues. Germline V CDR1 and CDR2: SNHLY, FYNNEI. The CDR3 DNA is TGTGCCAGCTTTGGGAGGGCCCACGAGCAGTACTTC. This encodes CASFGRAHEQYF. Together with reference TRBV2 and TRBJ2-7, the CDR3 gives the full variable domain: EPEVTQTPSHQVTQMGQEVILRCVPISNHLYFYWYRQILGQKVEFLVSFYNNEISEKSEIFDDQFSVERPDGSNFTLKIRSTKLEDSAMYFCASFGRAHEQYFGPGTRLTVT.

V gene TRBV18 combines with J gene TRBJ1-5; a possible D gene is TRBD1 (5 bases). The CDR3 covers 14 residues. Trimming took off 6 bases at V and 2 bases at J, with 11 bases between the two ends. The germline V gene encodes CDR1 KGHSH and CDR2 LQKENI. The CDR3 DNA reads TGTGCCAGCTCCGAGGGGTTTGGCAATCAGCCCCAGCATTTT. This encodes CASSEGFGNQPQHF.

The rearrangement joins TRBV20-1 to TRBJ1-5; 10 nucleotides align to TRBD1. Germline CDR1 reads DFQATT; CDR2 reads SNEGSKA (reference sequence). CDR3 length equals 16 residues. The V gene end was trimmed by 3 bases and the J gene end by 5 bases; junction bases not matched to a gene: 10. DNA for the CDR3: TGCAGTGCTAGTTATTTTGGGACAGGGGATGATCAGCCCCAGCATTTT. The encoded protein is CSASYFGTGDDQPQHF.

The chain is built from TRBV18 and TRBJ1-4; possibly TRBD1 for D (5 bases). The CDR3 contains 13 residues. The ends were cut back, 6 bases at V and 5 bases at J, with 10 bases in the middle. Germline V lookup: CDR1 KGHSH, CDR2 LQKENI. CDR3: CASSPGENEKLFF. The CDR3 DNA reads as TGTGCCAGCTCTCCGGGGGAGAATGAAAAACTGTTTTTT.